These 11 T cell receptor beta chains were all obtained from the same sample, sequenced in a study of immune evolution from preneoplasia to lung adenocarcinoma. Sequenced by immunoSEQ multiplex PCR; TCRdb stores in-frame clones only, minus some. Altogether several thousand clones are present, 65% to 90% being singletons, with the ten largest covering roughly 8%. The source material was FFPE minimally invasive lung adenocarcinoma tissue. The receptors here all came from a donor at least 70 years old with lung adenocarcinoma.

V usage is TRBV7-6 and J usage is TRBJ1-1, with unresolved D. The CDR3 length is 13 residues. From germline, CDR1 is SGHVS and CDR2 FNYEAQ. V was clipped by 1 base and J by 3 bases, with 6 bases between them. DNA of the CDR3: TGTGCCAGCAGCTTAGAATGGGACACTGAAGCTTTCTTT. Translation gives CASSLEWDTEAFF.

The chain couples TRBV18 to TRBJ2-1; TRBD2 might be the D (6 bases). Germline V gene lookup returns CDR1 KGHSH and CDR2 LQKENI. Trimming removed 5 bases at V and 4 bases at J, with 18 bases between. CDR3 size: 16 residues. DNA for the CDR3: TGTGCCAGCTCATCCGGTTACGGGGGACCATACAATGAGCAGTTCTTC. It translates to CASSSGYGGPYNEQFF.

The genes are TRBV4-1 and TRBJ2-3, with 8 positions matching TRBD2. Germline values: CDR1 MGHRA, CDR2 YSYEKL. CDR3 size: 17 residues. V shed 4 bases, J shed 10 bases, and the junction held 19 bases outside the gene matches. CDR3 DNA sequence: TGCGCCAGCAGCCCCGGAAGGGTTGCGGGAGGCTTCGGGGCGCAGTATTTT. Its protein is CASSPGRVAGGFGAQYF.

This chain links TRBV29-1 with TRBJ2-3, with D possibly being TRBD1 or TRBD2 (6 bases each). Per the germline V gene, CDR1 is SQVTM and CDR2 is ANQGSEA. This CDR3 contains 14 residues. V lost 7 bases and J lost 1, with 15 bases in between. The CDR3 loop reads CSAGGGLGTDTQYF. The CDR3 coding sequence is TGCAGCGCCGGGGGCGGCCTAGGCACAGATACGCAGTATTTT.

J is TRBJ1-2 and V is TRBV19; the match to TRBD1 covers 8 bases. The CDR3 has 13 amino acids. The junction had 3 bases not matched to a gene; V was cut back by 1 base and J by 8 bases. The germline V gene encodes CDR1 LNHDA and CDR2 SQIVND (reference sequence). The CDR3 protein is CASSIGTGSGYTF. Here the CDR3 DNA reads TGTGCCAGTAGTATAGGGACAGGGAGCGGCTACACCTTC.

The chain joins TRBV7-6 to TRBJ2-7; no clear D gene. From germline, CDR1 is SGHVS and CDR2 FNYEAQ. The V end was cut by 1 base, the J end by 6 bases, with 13 bases between. The CDR3 has 14 residues. CDR3 sequence (DNA): TGTGCCAGCAGCTTAGGGCAGTCGGTTTCCGAGCAGTACTTC. This encodes CASSLGQSVSEQYF.

The CDR3 bases are TGTGCCAGCAGTCCGCCGGACAGGGCGGCTTTCTTT. Translated: CASSPPDRAAFF. The J gene is TRBJ1-1, the V gene TRBV28, with 8 bases that match TRBD1. This CDR3 contains 12 residues. Losses at the gene ends were 5 bases for V and 11 bases for J; bases not matched to a gene: 7. Germline CDR1 is MDHEN and CDR2 is SYDVKM. Variable domain in full (rest from reference TRBV28 and TRBJ1-1): DVKVTQSSRYLVKRTGEKVFLECVQDMDHENMFWYRQDPGLGLRLIYFSYDVKMKEKGDIPEGYSVSREKKERFSLILESASTNQTSMYLCASSPPDRAAFFGQGTRLTVV.

The J gene is TRBJ2-7, the V gene TRBV28; 7 nucleotides line up with TRBD1. This CDR3 has 15 amino acids. With V trimmed by 0 bases and J by 0 bases, 2 bases remained unmatched. CDR1 is MDHEN, CDR2 SYDVKM, per germline. The CDR3 coding sequence is TGTGCCAGCAGTTTATGGCAGGGGGTCTCCTACGAGCAGTACTTC. Its protein is CASSLWQGVSYEQYF.

This chain connects TRBV7-2 to TRBJ2-7; 8 nucleotides match TRBD2. This CDR3 is 13 amino acids long. J gave up 7 bases and V 3 bases, and 5 bases lay outside the gene matches. The germline gives CDR1 SGHTA, CDR2 FQGNSA. The CDR3 here is CASSFDGGREQYF. As DNA, the CDR3 is TGTGCCAGCAGCTTTGACGGCGGGAGGGAGCAGTACTTC.

The V call is TRBV5-1, the J call TRBJ2-5; 9 nucleotides align to TRBD1. The DNA end lines up better with TRBJ2-7; the J call may be wrong. Germline assignment: CDR1 SGHRS and CDR2 YFSETQ. CDR3 size: 15 residues. CDR3 protein: CASSHRDRVSYEQYF. In DNA, the CDR3 is TGCGCCAGCAGCCACCGGGACAGGGTCTCCTACGAGCAGTACTTC.

This clone was seen once. This sequence joins TRBV19 and TRBJ1-5, with unresolved D. Looked up from germline, CDR1 is LNHDA and CDR2 is SQIVND (reference sequence). The CDR3 spans 13 residues. Trimming shortened V by 3 bases and J by 6 bases, and 9 bases separated the two germline ends. This CDR3 reads CASSIGVGQPQHF. The CDR3 bases are TGTGCCAGTAGTATCGGGGTAGGTCAGCCCCAGCATTTT.